Shown below are 30 T cell receptor beta chains from a single sample sequenced in a study of shared clonotypes between healthy human individuals. Sequencing was performed with immunoSEQ multiplex PCR; in TCRdb, only in-frame clones are kept and a portion is missing. The sample has 2,500,000 or so clones; roughly nine tenths are singletons. Sequenced: naive CD4+ T cells sorted from blood. As to subset: CD45RA+ positively selected. These receptors all stem from a man younger than 30 in good health.

The gene calls are TRBV30 and TRBJ1-3, with D possibly TRBD1 on 6 matching bases. The CDR3 sequence is 12 residues long. CDR1 is GTSNPN and CDR2 is SVGIG in the germline V gene (reference sequence). Trimming took off 8 bases at V and 6 bases at J, with 14 bases between the two ends. The CDR3 sequence is CAIKRTVNTIYF. As DNA, the CDR3 is TGTGCCATCAAGAGGACAGTAAACACCATATATTTT.

CDR3 nucleotides: TGTGCCGTTGCGGGAGATGTGGTAGGCGAGCAGTACTTC. The encoded protein is CAVAGDVVGEQYF. The rearrangement links TRBV10-3 to TRBJ2-7, with 7 bases identical to TRBD2. The germline V gene encodes CDR1 ENHRY and CDR2 SYGVKD. The CDR3 totals 13 residues. Trimming at V came to 11 bases and at J to 6 bases, leaving 13 bases not matched to a gene.

The V and J genes are TRBV27 and TRBJ2-7; weak D call: TRBD1 (5 bases). Germline V gene lookup returns CDR1 MNHEY and CDR2 SMNVEV (reference sequence). Trimming removed 6 bases from V and 6 bases from J, with 12 bases in between. The CDR3 runs to 12 residues. CDR3 protein: CASRRNTGEQYF. CDR3 nucleotides: TGTGCCAGCAGGCGGAACACAGGCGAGCAGTACTTC.

A word on this clone: Other nucleotide sequences from this sample produce the same CDR3. This chain connects TRBV5-1 to TRBJ2-3, with TRBD2 matching 9 bases. With V trimmed by 2 bases and J by 2 bases, 3 bases remained unmatched. Germline V lookup: CDR1 SGHRS, CDR2 YFSETQ. CDR3 length: 15 amino acids. The CDR3 reads CASSLSGGHTDTQYF. The CDR3 DNA is TGCGCCAGCAGCTTAAGCGGGGGGCACACAGATACGCAGTATTTT. Full variable domain (remainder filled in from reference TRBV5-1 and TRBJ2-3): KAGVTQTPRYLIKTRGQQVTLSCSPISGHRSVSWYQQTPGQGLQFLFEYFSETQRNKGNFPGRFSGRQFSNSRSEMNVSTLELGDSALYLCASSLSGGHTDTQYFGPGTRLTVL.

This clone occurred once. In DNA form, the CDR3 reads TGCGCCAGCAGCCCGGATACTAGCTCCTACAATGAGCAGTTCTTC. It is translated as CASSPDTSSYNEQFF. V usage is TRBV4-3 and J usage is TRBJ2-1; TRBD2 is a possible D gene (5 bases). Trimming shortened V by 4 bases and J by 0 bases, and 10 bases separated the two germline ends. The CDR3 runs to 15 residues. Germline V gene sequence: CDR1 LGHNA, CDR2 YSLEER.

The CDR3 loop reads CSVTQGLFYGYTF. CDR3 DNA: TGCAGCGTTACACAGGGGCTGTTCTATGGCTACACCTTC. The gene calls are TRBV29-1 and TRBJ1-2; 7 bases agree with TRBD1. Germline loops: CDR1 SQVTM, CDR2 ANQGSEA. With 5 bases clipped from V and 4 bases from J, the junction kept 7 bases outside the gene matches. The length of the CDR3 is 13 residues.

V is TRBV11-2 and J is TRBJ2-3, with TRBD2 matching over 11 bases. Trimming at V came to 0 bases and at J to 2 bases, leaving 10 bases not matched to a gene. This CDR3 has 19 amino acids. Germline CDR1 SGHAT, CDR2 FQNNGV. The CDR3 DNA reads TGTGCCAGCAGCTTAGATCAAACTAGCGGGAGCCGCCTCACAGATACGCAGTATTTT. Translation: CASSLDQTSGSRLTDTQYF.

The chain couples TRBV25-1 to TRBJ2-7; no firm D call. Germline V CDR1 and CDR2: MGHDK, SYGVNS. This CDR3 contains 13 residues. With 2 bases removed from V and 1 base from J, the gap between germline ends came to 6 bases. DNA of the CDR3: TGTGCCAGCAGTGAACACGTGTCCTACGAGCAGTACTTC. It specifies CASSEHVSYEQYF.

This chain links TRBV6-1 with TRBJ1-6; the match to TRBD1 covers 7 bases. Per germline, CDR1 MNHNS and CDR2 SASEGT. The CDR3 is 15 amino acids. V trimming: 6 bases; J trimming: 7 bases; junction bases outside the gene matches: 9. Written as DNA, the CDR3 is TGTGCCAGCAGCGATCAGACAGGGAGGAATTCACCCCTCCACTTT. Encoded protein: CASSDQTGRNSPLHF.

CDR3 nucleotides: TGTGCCAGCAGTGAAAGGACAGAGATCTACGAGCAGTACTTC. Protein sequence: CASSERTEIYEQYF. This chain joins TRBV6-1 and TRBJ2-7; TRBD1 is a possible D gene (6 bases). Germline CDR1 is MNHNS and CDR2 is SASEGT. Trimming shortened V by 2 bases and J by 3 bases, and 11 bases separated the two germline ends. The CDR3 length is 14 residues.

This clone was seen once. V and J are TRBV5-5 and TRBJ1-2; the match to TRBD1 covers 7 bases. Germline CDR1 SGHKS, CDR2 YYEKEE (reference sequence). Trimming at V came to 4 bases and at J to 0 bases, leaving 6 bases not matched to a gene. The CDR3 loop spans 15 amino acids. CDR3 DNA: TGTGCCAGCAGCCCCGGGACAGCTGCTAACTATGGCTACACCTTC. Protein sequence: CASSPGTAANYGYTF.

The rearrangement joins TRBV11-2 to TRBJ2-1; 11 bases agree with TRBD2. The CDR3 is 18 residues long. Germline CDR1 is SGHAT and CDR2 is FQNNGV. After removal of 1 base from V and 6 bases from J, the junction contained 11 bases not matched to a gene. The CDR3: CASSLAPIAGGPVNEQFF. DNA of the CDR3: TGTGCCAGCAGCTTAGCTCCTATAGCGGGAGGGCCGGTCAATGAGCAGTTCTTC.

The rearrangement links TRBV19 to TRBJ1-5; tentatively, D is TRBD1 (5 bases). Germline V gives CDR1 LNHDA, CDR2 SQIVND (reference sequence). Trimming took off 8 bases at V and 0 bases at J, with 20 bases between the two ends. The CDR3 sequence is 17 residues long. The CDR3 DNA follows: TGTGCCAGTTCTCCCCTTACAGGAACCTTTAGCAATCAGCCCCAGCATTTT. Encoded protein: CASSPLTGTFSNQPQHF. Full variable domain (remainder filled in from reference TRBV19 and TRBJ1-5): DGGITQSPKYLFRKEGQNVTLSCEQNLNHDAMYWYRQDPGQGLRLIYYSQIVNDFQKGDIAEGYSVSREKKESFPLTVTSAQKNPTAFYLCASSPLTGTFSNQPQHFGDGTRLSIL.

As for this clone: Other DNA sequences in the sample encode the same CDR3. This chain uses TRBV7-2 with TRBJ2-1; D is undetermined. This CDR3 region has 12 residues. The germline V and J ends were trimmed by 5 bases and 0 bases, with 2 bases remaining between them. Germline V gives CDR1 SGHTA, CDR2 FQGNSA. CDR3 loop: CASSPSYNEQFF. CDR3 nucleotide sequence: TGTGCCAGCAGCCCCTCCTACAATGAGCAGTTCTTC.

The CDR3 protein is CASSTQGGSGELFF. Here the CDR3 DNA reads TGTGCCAGTAGTACCCAGGGAGGGAGCGGGGAGCTGTTTTTT. This chain uses TRBV19 with TRBJ2-2, with 7 bases matching TRBD2. Germline V lookup: CDR1 LNHDA, CDR2 SQIVND (reference sequence). This CDR3 spans 14 amino acids. V lost 4 bases and J lost 7; bases outside the gene matches: 6.

The J gene is TRBJ2-3, the V gene TRBV11-3; a weak D match, TRBD1 (6 bases). V was pared by 3 bases and J by 3 bases, with 7 bases between. This CDR3 is 13 amino acids long. From germline, CDR1 is SGHNT and CDR2 YENEEA. The CDR3 here is CASSFQGTDTQYF. CDR3 nucleotide sequence: TGTGCCAGCAGCTTCCAGGGGACAGATACGCAGTATTTT.

The count of this clone is one. The chain is built from TRBV10-1 and TRBJ2-7; a weak D match, TRBD2 (6 bases). This CDR3 has 17 amino acids. Germline V CDR1 and CDR2: WNHNN, SYGVQD (reference sequence). Trimming stripped 10 bases from V and 6 bases from J, with 31 bases between. The CDR3 bases are TGCGCCACCACCTTAGAAACAACAGGACTACCCTCTAGCGAGCAGTACTTC. This sequence encodes CATTLETTGLPSSEQYF.

The V call is TRBV5-1, the J call TRBJ2-1, with TRBD1 matching 10 bases. CDR1 SGHRS and CDR2 YFSETQ come from the germline V gene. The length of the CDR3 is 14 residues. V dropped 4 bases and J dropped 8; count of bases not matched to a gene: 6. DNA for the CDR3: TGCGCCAGCAGCAGAACCGGGACAGGGGATGAGCAGTTCTTC. It specifies CASSRTGTGDEQFF.

The chain employs TRBV5-8 and TRBJ2-7; 11 nucleotides agree with TRBD2. Germline CDR1 is SGHTS and CDR2 is YDEGEE. J gave up 4 bases and V 4 bases, and 7 bases lay outside the gene matches. The CDR3 is 15 residues long. This CDR3 reads CASSATSGSAYEQYF. In nucleotides, the CDR3 is TGTGCCAGCAGCGCCACTAGCGGGAGTGCGTACGAGCAGTACTTC. Together with reference TRBV5-8 and TRBJ2-7, the CDR3 gives the full variable domain: EAGVTQSPTHLIKTRGQQATLRCSPISGHTSVYWYQQALGLGLQFLLWYDEGEERNRGNFPPRFSGRQFPNYSSELNVNALELEDSALYLCASSATSGSAYEQYFGPGTRLTVT.

V usage is TRBV18 and J usage is TRBJ2-7; 8 bases map to TRBD1. Germline CDR1 and CDR2: KGHSH and LQKENI. J was trimmed by 3 bases and V by 3 bases; bases with no gene match: 4. CDR3 length: 14 residues. CDR3 bases: TGTGCCAGCTCACCGGACAGGGCGGTCTACGAGCAGTACTTC. Translating it yields CASSPDRAVYEQYF.

The chain uses TRBV27 and TRBJ2-7; D gene unclear. CDR3 length equals 15 residues. Germline lookup yields CDR1 MNHEY and CDR2 SMNVEV (reference sequence). Deletions cut 4 bases from V and 4 bases from J, with 17 bases between. CDR3 in amino acids: CASSSPVGNKYEQYF. CDR3 nucleotides: TGTGCCAGCAGTTCGCCAGTGGGGAATAAGTACGAGCAGTACTTC.

The chain is built from TRBV20-1 and TRBJ2-3; D might be TRBD1 (6 bases). The germline V and J ends were trimmed by 8 bases and 5 bases, with 8 bases remaining between them. The germline CDR1 and CDR2 sequences are DFQATT and SNEGSKA (reference sequence). CDR3 length equals 10 residues. The CDR3 DNA follows: TGCAGTTACAGGGAAGATACGCAGTATTTT. It specifies CSYREDTQYF.

This chain links TRBV28 with TRBJ2-7; 9 positions match TRBD2. The V gene's germline CDR1 is MDHEN and CDR2 SYDVKM. The CDR3 is 18 amino acids. Trimming at V came to 5 bases and at J to 0 bases, leaving 14 bases not matched to a gene. The CDR3 DNA sequence: TGTGCCAGCAGTAATGGGTCACTAGCGGGTAGGAGCTCCTACGAGCAGTACTTC. This sequence encodes CASSNGSLAGRSSYEQYF.

The genes are TRBV7-9 and TRBJ2-2; 14 nucleotides line up with TRBD2. The CDR3 runs to 19 residues. The germline V gene encodes CDR1 SEHNR and CDR2 FQNEAQ (reference sequence). Trimming removed 2 bases from V and 1 base from J; junction bases left unmatched: 6. The CDR3 DNA follows: TGTGCCAGCAGCTTACTGGGACTAGCGGGAGAGGGGAACACCGGGGAGCTGTTTTTT. Encoded protein: CASSLLGLAGEGNTGELFF. Complete variable domain (other parts from reference TRBV7-9 and TRBJ2-2): DTGVSQNPRHKITKRGQNVTFRCDPISEHNRLYWYRQTLGQGPEFLTYFQNEAQLEKSRLLSDRFSAERPKGSFSTLEIQRTEQGDSAMYLCASSLLGLAGEGNTGELFFGEGSRLTVL.

The CDR3 coding sequence is TGTGCCAGCAGCTCACGCCAGTCGAGGAACTATGGCTACACCTTC. This translates into CASSSRQSRNYGYTF. The V and J genes are TRBV6-5 and TRBJ1-2; D remains ambiguous. This CDR3 has 15 amino acids. The ends were cut back, 6 bases at V and 2 bases at J, with 16 bases in the middle. Germline V gives CDR1 MNHEY, CDR2 SVGAGI.

This clone was seen more than once but under ten times. The gene calls are TRBV5-1 and TRBJ1-6; D is ambiguous. The CDR3 is 12 residues long. The V end lost 3 bases, the J end lost 14 bases, and 12 bases lay between the germline ends. Germline values: CDR1 SGHRS, CDR2 YFSETQ. CDR3 DNA sequence: TGCGCCAGCAGCTCGGAGGGTTTCACCCTCCACTTT. Protein: CASSSEGFTLHF.

In the case of this clone: The identical CDR3 is also encoded by other nucleotide sequences in the sample. The chain carries TRBV18 and TRBJ1-5; D not certain. The CDR3 contains 13 residues. The germline gives CDR1 KGHSH, CDR2 LQKENI. V lost 3 bases and J lost 3, with 6 bases in between. The chain's CDR3 is CASSPGNNQPQHF. CDR3 in DNA: TGTGCCAGCTCACCCGGGAACAATCAGCCCCAGCATTTT.

This chain connects TRBV6-1 to TRBJ2-7, with 7 bases aligning to TRBD2. Trimming cost V 7 bases and J 3 bases; bases outside gene matches: 9. The length of the CDR3 is 14 residues. The germline gives CDR1 MNHNS, CDR2 SASEGT. CDR3 sequence (DNA): TGTGCCAGCACCGAAGCGGGGTTGGGCTACGAGCAGTACTTC. Translation: CASTEAGLGYEQYF.

V usage is TRBV18 and J usage is TRBJ2-5; TRBD1 aligns across 7 bases. This CDR3 is 13 amino acids long. Germline V gene data show CDR1 as KGHSH and CDR2 as LQKENI. J lost 7 bases, V lost 4 bases, and 6 bases had no gene match. CDR3 bases: TGTGCCAGCTCACTACCTTCAGGGGGGACCCAGTACTTC. This sequence encodes CASSLPSGGTQYF.

On this clone itself: Other DNA sequences of this sample code for an identical CDR3. The CDR3 coding sequence is TGTGCCAGCAGTTTAAAAGGCTATGGCTACACCTTC. Translated, it gives CASSLKGYGYTF. The rearrangement uses TRBV28 and TRBJ1-2; no clear D. V was clipped by 2 bases and J by 4 bases, with 5 bases between them. The CDR3 contains 12 residues. The V gene's germline CDR1 is MDHEN and CDR2 SYDVKM.